Shown below are 4 T cell receptor beta chains from a single sample sequenced in a study of blood T cell repertoires in COVID-19. Assay: immunoSEQ multiplex PCR; the TCRdb copy retains only in-frame clones and omits some. The table lists about 250,000 clones, around nine tenths of them singletons. Sequenced: PBMCs or T cells enriched from blood (not recorded which). The source of these receptors is a young woman who had recovered from COVID-19.

The CDR3 loop is CATSRVFSGEQFF. CDR3 in DNA: TGTGCCACCAGCAGAGTATTTAGCGGAGAGCAGTTCTTC. The chain employs TRBV15 and TRBJ2-1; D is possibly TRBD2 (6 bases). The CDR3 totals 13 residues. Trimming removed 1 base at V and 10 bases at J, with 11 bases between. Germline V gene data show CDR1 as LNHNV and CDR2 as YYDKDF (reference sequence).

The J gene is TRBJ2-5, the V gene TRBV9; maybe TRBD1 (6 bases). This CDR3 has 15 amino acids. CDR1 SGDLS and CDR2 YYNGEE come from the germline V gene. Trimming took off 0 bases at V and 1 base at J, with 10 bases between the two ends. CDR3 amino acids: CASSVAVGAQETQYF. The CDR3 nucleotides read TGTGCCAGCAGCGTAGCGGTGGGGGCCCAAGAGACCCAGTACTTC.

This CDR3 reads CASSILPGAGANVLTF. The CDR3 DNA reads TGTGCCAGTAGTATCCTCCCGGGAGCTGGGGCCAACGTCCTGACTTTC. The V and J genes are TRBV19 and TRBJ2-6; D perhaps matches TRBD2 (6 bases). Trimming stripped 3 bases from V and 2 bases from J, with 11 bases between. The CDR3 loop spans 16 amino acids. The germline CDR1 and CDR2 sequences are LNHDA and SQIVND (reference sequence).

The chain uses TRBV5-1 and TRBJ1-4, with 7 bases that match TRBD1. V shed 0 bases and J 7 bases; nucleotides not matched to a gene: 6. The CDR3 has 15 residues. Looked up from germline, CDR1 is SGHRS and CDR2 is YFSETQ. The CDR3 reads CASSLGDRDVEKLFF. The CDR3 bases are TGCGCCAGCAGCTTGGGAGACAGGGATGTTGAAAAACTGTTTTTT.